Following are 27 T cell receptor beta chains from one sample sequenced in a study of sequential checkpoint blockade in melanoma. TCRdb keeps only in-frame clones here, not all; method: immunoSEQ multiplex PCR. Of fewer than 4,500 clones in the sample, 18% were seen once. Sample treatment: randomized to nivolumab then ipilimumab (arm A) or the reverse (arm B). The sequenced sample was tumor tissue (inferred from file names), obtained from a patient given nivolumab and ipilimumab in sequence. These receptors were obtained from a human donor with melanoma.

This clone was counted ten times or more. This sequence joins TRBV11-3 and TRBJ2-5, with 13 nucleotides matching TRBD2. V trimming: 5 bases; J trimming: 4 bases; junction bases outside the gene matches: 4. Germline lookup yields CDR1 SGHNT and CDR2 YENEEA. The CDR3 has 15 residues. Here the CDR3 reads CASSDGLAGAETQYF. Here the CDR3 DNA reads TGTGCCAGCAGCGACGGACTAGCGGGAGCAGAGACCCAGTACTTC. The variable domain in full, with the rest retrieved from reference TRBV11-3 and TRBJ2-5, is EAGVVQSPRYKIIEKKQPVAFWCNPISGHNTLYWYLQNLGQGPELLIRYENEEAVDDSQLPKDRFSAERLKGVDSTLKIQPAELGDSAVYLCASSDGLAGAETQYFGPGTRLLVL.

In this sample, this clone turned up a few times. This rearrangement joins TRBV9 to TRBJ2-7, with D maybe TRBD1 (6 bases). CDR1 SGDLS and CDR2 YYNGEE come from the germline V gene. The CDR3 is 12 residues long. With 5 bases removed from V and 5 bases from J, the gap between germline ends came to 11 bases. The CDR3 coding sequence is TGTGCCAGCAGTGAAGGGGGAGACGAGCAGTACTTC. It yields the protein CASSEGGDEQYF.

The rearrangement uses TRBV9 and TRBJ2-6; D gene uncertain. Germline values: CDR1 SGDLS, CDR2 YYNGEE. Trimming left V 0 bases short and J 4 bases short, with 5 bases between. The CDR3 contains 14 residues. Here the CDR3 DNA reads TGTGCCAGCAGCGTAGGAACCGGGGCCAACGTCCTGACTTTC. Amino acid sequence: CASSVGTGANVLTF.

Relative to its sample, this clone is medium-sized (0.01 to 0.1%). This chain joins TRBV12-5 and TRBJ1-3, with TRBD1 matching over 10 bases. The CDR3 totals 12 residues. Germline CDR1 LGHNT, CDR2 FRNRAP. DNA for the CDR3: TGTGCCGCCCGACAGGGGGCAAACACCATATATTTT. It is translated as CAARQGANTIYF. Full variable domain (missing parts from reference TRBV12-5 and TRBJ1-3): DARVTQTPRHKVTEMGQEVTMRCQPILGHNTVFWYRQTMMQGLELLAYFRNRAPLDDSGMPKDRFSAEMPDATLATLKIQPSEPRDSAVYFCAARQGANTIYFGEGSWLTVV.

This clone has a handful of counts. A read error may produce the germline difference seen at one junction end. The genes are TRBV4-1 and TRBJ2-1; D is undetermined. Germline V gene data show CDR1 as MGHRA and CDR2 as YSYEKL. The CDR3 is 13 residues long. The CDR3 DNA follows: TGCACCAGCAGCCAAGATCCACGCGATGAGCAGTTCTTC. Protein product: CTSSQDPRDEQFF.

This clone was detected only a few times. The chain links TRBV11-3 to TRBJ1-2; 12 bases are shared with TRBD1. CDR3 size: 17 residues. Germline V gene lookup returns CDR1 SGHNT and CDR2 YENEEA. J gave up 6 bases and V 4 bases, and 12 bases lay outside the gene matches. The chain's CDR3 is CASSSPRDRGHKDGYTF. CDR3 coding DNA: TGTGCCAGCAGCTCCCCCCGGGACAGGGGGCATAAAGATGGCTACACCTTC.

This clone showed up many times. The chain couples TRBV12-2 to TRBJ1-5; TRBD1, the table's D call, lacks a check against the DNA. TRBV12-2 is recorded as a pseudogene. This CDR3 contains 17 residues. CDR3 region: CASRPIPPDRVDQPQHF. CDR3 bases: TGTGCAAGTCGCCCGATCCCCCCGGACAGGGTGGATCAGCCCCAGCATTTT.

This clone appeared a few times. This chain joins TRBV10-2 and TRBJ1-1, with D hard to call. CDR3 length: 12 residues. V was clipped by 6 bases and J by 1 base, with 6 bases between them. Germline CDR1 reads WSHSY; CDR2 reads SAAADI. Written as DNA, the CDR3 is TGCGCCAGCAGGGCGGGGAACACTGAAGCTTTCTTT. It codes for CASRAGNTEAFF.

The chain recombines TRBV18 with TRBJ2-1; a possible D gene is TRBD2 (9 bases). V lost 3 bases to trimming and J lost 1 base, with 31 bases between them. CDR3 length equals 22 residues. Germline-derived CDR1 and CDR2 are KGHSH and LQKENI. This CDR3 reads CASSPGQGALLAGLGSYNEQFF. CDR3 DNA sequence: TGTGCCAGCTCACCTGGACAGGGCGCTCTTCTAGCGGGGCTTGGGTCCTACAATGAGCAGTTCTTC.

This clone ranks as medium-sized (0.01 to 0.1%). This rearrangement joins TRBV15 to TRBJ1-2, with 10 bases matching TRBD1. Germline V gives CDR1 LNHNV, CDR2 YYDKDF (reference sequence). Trimming at V came to 5 bases and at J to 4 bases, leaving 4 bases not matched to a gene. The CDR3 is 14 residues long. The CDR3 DNA reads as TGTGCCACCAGCTCGACAGGGGGCGGCTATGGCTACACCTTC. This codes for CATSSTGGGYGYTF.

A few counts support this clone. The CDR3 spells CASSLLFSSYNEQFF. In DNA, the CDR3 is TGTGCCAGCAGTTTACTATTCAGCTCCTACAATGAGCAGTTCTTC. This chain uses TRBV28 with TRBJ2-1, with D unclear. Germline assignment: CDR1 MDHEN and CDR2 SYDVKM. The CDR3 runs to 15 residues. V gave up 2 bases and J gave up 0 bases, with 8 bases separating them.

The gene calls are TRBV11-3 and TRBJ2-7; 8 nucleotides line up with TRBD1. V was pared by 3 bases and J by 0 bases, with 4 bases of the junction left unmatched. Germline loops: CDR1 SGHNT, CDR2 YENEEA. CDR3 length equals 15 residues. CDR3 sequence (DNA): TGTGCCAGCAGCTTCACAGGGGGTAGCTCCTACGAGCAGTACTTC. Protein product: CASSFTGGSSYEQYF.

This clone came up a few times. The J gene is TRBJ2-3, the V gene TRBV4-1; no definite D call. Germline CDR1 reads MGHRA; CDR2 reads YSYEKL. Trimming shortened V by 0 bases and J by 5 bases, and 9 bases separated the two germline ends. The CDR3 length is 14 residues. The CDR3 region has the DNA TGCGCCAGCAGCCAAGAAGAGCTTGTAGATACGCAGTATTTT. It yields the protein CASSQEELVDTQYF.

The chain uses TRBV7-4 and TRBJ1-4; D is possibly TRBD1 (5 bases). The germline gives CDR1 SGHVT, CDR2 SQSDAQ. Trimming shortened V by 7 bases and J by 8 bases, and 14 bases separated the two germline ends. The CDR3 length is 13 residues. The CDR3 DNA is TGTGCCAGCACCGGGACGTTCCGGGAAAAACTGTTTTTT. Translated: CASTGTFREKLFF.

The chain is built from TRBV28 and TRBJ2-1; 11 bases line up with TRBD2. CDR3 length equals 19 residues. The trim removed 0 bases at V and 4 bases at J, leaving 11 bases unmatched. The germline V gene has CDR1 MDHEN and CDR2 SYDVKM. The CDR3 coding sequence is TGTGCCAGCAGTTTATGGGGTCCTGGGACTAGCGGCCTATACAATGAGCAGTTCTTC. Translated: CASSLWGPGTSGLYNEQFF.

The chain combines TRBV11-3 with TRBJ2-7; the match to TRBD2 covers 9 bases. The CDR3 has 15 amino acids. The germline CDR1 and CDR2 sequences are SGHNT and YENEEA. Trimming removed 2 bases from V and 4 bases from J; junction bases left unmatched: 6. The CDR3 region is CASSLSRAGGYEQYF. The DNA for the CDR3 is TGTGCCAGCAGCTTATCCAGGGCGGGGGGGTACGAGCAGTACTTC.

This clone showed up just a few times. The V and J genes are TRBV6-8 and TRBJ1-1; TRBD1 aligns across 7 bases. The junction had 14 bases not matched to a gene; V was cut back by 4 bases and J by 6 bases. Germline assignment: CDR1 MNHGY and CDR2 SAAAGT. The CDR3 has 16 amino acids. CDR3 nucleotide sequence: TGTGCCAGCAGTTTTGAGGGGACAGCCTCTGCGTCTGAAGCTTTCTTT. Its protein product is CASSFEGTASASEAFF.

This chain uses TRBV5-1 with TRBJ1-1; D ambiguous. V was cut by 0 bases and J by 6 bases, with 15 bases left in between. Germline-derived CDR1 and CDR2 are SGHRS and YFSETQ. The CDR3 runs 15 residues. This CDR3 reads CASSLGHLNPPEAFF. The CDR3 nucleotides read TGCGCCAGCAGCTTGGGCCACCTCAATCCCCCTGAAGCTTTCTTT.

The chain employs TRBV5-1 and TRBJ2-1, with TRBD2 matching over 12 bases. CDR1 is SGHRS, CDR2 YFSETQ, per germline. The J segment lost 9 bases and the V segment lost 0 bases, leaving 4 bases of the junction unmatched. The length of the CDR3 is 15 residues. The CDR3 DNA sequence: TGCGCCAGCAGCTTGGTCTCTAGCGGGAGGGGTGAGCAGTTCTTC. It yields the protein CASSLVSSGRGEQFF.

This clone was seen a few times. The rearrangement links TRBV5-1 to TRBJ1-2, with D hard to call. Germline V CDR1 and CDR2: SGHRS, YFSETQ. Trimming cost V 4 bases and J 2 bases, with 15 bases left between them. The CDR3 contains 15 residues. CDR3: CASSQDIGQNYGYTF. CDR3 DNA sequence: TGCGCCAGCAGCCAAGATATTGGGCAAAACTATGGCTACACCTTC.

The rearrangement joins TRBV6-8 to TRBJ2-7; 9 bases line up with TRBD2. CDR1 is MNHGY, CDR2 SAAAGT, per germline. The V gene end was trimmed by 0 bases and the J gene end by 1 base; junction bases not matched to a gene: 13. This CDR3 spans 19 amino acids. The CDR3 reads CASSYSGNSGSFSSYEQYF. The DNA of the CDR3 is TGTGCCAGCAGTTACTCGGGGAATAGCGGGAGTTTTAGTTCCTACGAGCAGTACTTC.

The gene calls are TRBV6-8 and TRBJ2-5, with D possibly TRBD1 on 6 matching bases. V was shortened by 1 base and J by 1 base, with 7 bases between the two germline ends. The germline CDR1 and CDR2 sequences are MNHGY and SAAAGT. CDR3 length: 14 residues. The CDR3 protein is CASSYLGAQETQYF. The CDR3 DNA reads as TGTGCCAGCAGTTACTTGGGGGCCCAAGAGACCCAGTACTTC.

V and J are TRBV23-1 and TRBJ2-1; a weak D match, TRBD1 (5 bases). TRBV23-1 is annotated as an ORF whose role is uncertain. The CDR3 runs 13 residues. Trimming took off 6 bases at V and 4 bases at J, with 10 bases between the two ends. This CDR3 reads CASSPGIYNEQFF. CDR3 sequence (DNA): TGCGCCAGCAGCCCAGGGATTTACAATGAGCAGTTCTTC.

This clone appeared a few times. This chain connects TRBV6-8 to TRBJ1-2, with 7 nucleotides matching TRBD1. The CDR3 runs to 15 residues. The ends lost 10 bases at V and 1 base at J; junction bases unmatched: 12. Germline-derived CDR1 and CDR2 are MNHGY and SAAAGT. CDR3 nucleotide sequence: TGTGCCATCACCCCAGACAGGGACTATAACTATGGCTACACCTTC. It specifies CAITPDRDYNYGYTF.

This CDR3 is CASSLGQGAEAFF. CDR3 nucleotides: TGTGCCAGCAGCTTAGGCCAGGGGGCAGAAGCTTTCTTT. This chain links TRBV7-2 with TRBJ1-1; 8 bases agree with TRBD1. The germline gives CDR1 SGHTA, CDR2 FQGNSA. CDR3 size: 13 residues. The V segment lost 1 base and the J segment 8 bases; nucleotides outside the gene matches: 3.

The chain links TRBV5-1 to TRBJ2-7; D may match TRBD1 or TRBD2 (6 bases each). CDR1 is SGHRS and CDR2 is YFSETQ in the germline V gene. Trimming shortened V by 4 bases and J by 5 bases, and 19 bases separated the two germline ends. The CDR3 sequence is 15 residues long. CDR3 loop: CASSLGGNYRDEQYF. The CDR3, as DNA: TGCGCCAGCAGCCTGGGGGGCAACTATCGGGACGAGCAGTACTTC.

The V gene is TRBV6-8, the J gene TRBJ2-2, with D perhaps matching TRBD1 (5 bases). The germline V gene encodes CDR1 MNHGY and CDR2 SAAAGT. The CDR3 consists of 14 residues. Trimming removed 7 bases at V and 0 bases at J, with 9 bases between. CDR3 sequence reads: CASTVQANTGELFF. CDR3 DNA: TGTGCCAGCACCGTACAGGCGAACACCGGGGAGCTGTTTTTT.